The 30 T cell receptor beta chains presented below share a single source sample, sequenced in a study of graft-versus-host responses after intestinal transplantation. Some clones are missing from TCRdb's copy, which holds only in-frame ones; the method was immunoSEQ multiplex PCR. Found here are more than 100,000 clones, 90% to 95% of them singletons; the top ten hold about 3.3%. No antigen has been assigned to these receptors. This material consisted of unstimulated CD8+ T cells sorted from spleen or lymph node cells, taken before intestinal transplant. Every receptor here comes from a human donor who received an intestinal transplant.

As DNA, the CDR3 is TGTGCCAGCAGCTTACGGCAGTATCAGCCCCAGCATTTT. Protein product: CASSLRQYQPQHF. The rearrangement uses TRBV7-2 and TRBJ1-5; D unclear. Germline CDR1 SGHTA, CDR2 FQGNSA. This CDR3 comprises 13 residues. Trimming stripped 2 bases from V and 5 bases from J, with 7 bases between.

For the CDR3, the DNA is TGTGCCAGCAGTCGGTCTACAGGAGCTTGGCCCCAGCATTTT. Translation gives CASSRSTGAWPQHF. The chain has TRBV6-4 and TRBJ1-5; D perhaps matches TRBD1 (5 bases). The CDR3 is 14 amino acids. CDR1 and CDR2 (germline): MRHNA, SNTAGT. Trimming stripped 5 bases from V and 9 bases from J, with 17 bases between.

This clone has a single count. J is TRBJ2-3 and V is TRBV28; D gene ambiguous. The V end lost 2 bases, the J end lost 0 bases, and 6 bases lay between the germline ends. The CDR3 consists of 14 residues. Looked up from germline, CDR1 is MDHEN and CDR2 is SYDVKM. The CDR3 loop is CASSLEASTDTQYF. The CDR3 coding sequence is TGTGCCAGCAGTTTAGAGGCCAGCACAGATACGCAGTATTTT.

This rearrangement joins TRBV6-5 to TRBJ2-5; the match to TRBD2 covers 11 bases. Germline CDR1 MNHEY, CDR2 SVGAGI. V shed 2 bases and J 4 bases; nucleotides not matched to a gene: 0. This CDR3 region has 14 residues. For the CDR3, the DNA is TGTGCCAGCAGTTACGGACTAGCGGGAGAGACCCAGTACTTC. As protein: CASSYGLAGETQYF.

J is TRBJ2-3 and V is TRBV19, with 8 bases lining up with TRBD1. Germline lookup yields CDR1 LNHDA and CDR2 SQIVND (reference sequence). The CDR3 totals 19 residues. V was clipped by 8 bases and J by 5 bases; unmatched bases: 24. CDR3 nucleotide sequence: TGTGCCAGTCGCGCGCAATTTATGGGGACAGGCCCTGCTAAAGATACGCAGTATTTT. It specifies CASRAQFMGTGPAKDTQYF.

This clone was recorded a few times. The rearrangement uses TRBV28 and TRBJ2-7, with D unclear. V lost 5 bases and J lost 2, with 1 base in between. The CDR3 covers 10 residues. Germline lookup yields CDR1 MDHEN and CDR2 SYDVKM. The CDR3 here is CASSTYEQYF. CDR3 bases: TGTGCCAGCAGTACCTACGAGCAGTACTTC.

In nucleotides, the CDR3 is TGTGCCAGCAGCTTGTCCGACAATGAGCAGTTCTTC. It encodes CASSLSDNEQFF. This sequence joins TRBV5-4 and TRBJ2-1; D not certain. V was trimmed by 1 base and J by 5 bases, leaving 4 bases between them. CDR1 SGHNT and CDR2 YYREEE come from the germline V gene (reference sequence). This CDR3 is built from 12 residues.

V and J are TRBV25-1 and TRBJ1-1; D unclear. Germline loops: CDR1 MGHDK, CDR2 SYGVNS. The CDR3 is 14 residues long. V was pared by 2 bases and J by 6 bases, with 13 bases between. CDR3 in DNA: TGTGCCAGCAGTGAACCATTTCTGTCTTCTGAAGCTTTCTTT. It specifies CASSEPFLSSEAFF.

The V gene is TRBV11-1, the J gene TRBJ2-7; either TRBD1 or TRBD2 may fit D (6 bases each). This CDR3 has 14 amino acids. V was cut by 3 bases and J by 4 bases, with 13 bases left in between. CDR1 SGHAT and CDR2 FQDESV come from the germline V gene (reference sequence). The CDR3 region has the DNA TGTGCCAGCAGCTTGTCGAGGGGGGTTTACGAGCAGTACTTC. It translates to CASSLSRGVYEQYF. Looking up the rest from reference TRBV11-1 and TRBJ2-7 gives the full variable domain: EAEVAQSPRYKITEKSQAVAFWCDPISGHATLYWYRQILGQGPELLVQFQDESVVDDSQLPKDRFSAERLKGVDSTLKIQPAELGDSAMYLCASSLSRGVYEQYFGPGTRLTVT.

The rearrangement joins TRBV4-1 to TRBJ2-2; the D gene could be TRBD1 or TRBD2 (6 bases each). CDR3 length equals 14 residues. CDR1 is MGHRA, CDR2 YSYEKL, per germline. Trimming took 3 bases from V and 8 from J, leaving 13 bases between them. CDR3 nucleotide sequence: TGCGCCAGCAGCCACAATCGGGGGCCGGGGGAGCTGTTTTTT. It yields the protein CASSHNRGPGELFF.

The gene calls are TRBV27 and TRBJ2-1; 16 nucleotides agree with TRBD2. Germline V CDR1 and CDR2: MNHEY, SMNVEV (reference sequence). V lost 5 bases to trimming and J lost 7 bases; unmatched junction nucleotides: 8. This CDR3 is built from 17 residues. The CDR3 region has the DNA TGTGCCAGCAGTCTAGAGGGACTAGCGGGAGGGGGGAATGAGCAGTTCTTC. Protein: CASSLEGLAGGGNEQFF.

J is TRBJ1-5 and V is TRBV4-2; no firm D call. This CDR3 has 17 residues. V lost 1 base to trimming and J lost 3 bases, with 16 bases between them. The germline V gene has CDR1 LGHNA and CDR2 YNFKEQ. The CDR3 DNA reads TGTGCCAGCAGCCAAGTGGTCGGATCCCCTTCCAATCAGCCCCAGCATTTT. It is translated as CASSQVVGSPSNQPQHF.

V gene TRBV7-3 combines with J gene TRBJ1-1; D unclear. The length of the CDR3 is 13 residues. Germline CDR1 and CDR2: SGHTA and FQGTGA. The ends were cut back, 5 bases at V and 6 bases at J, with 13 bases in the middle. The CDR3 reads CASSPRAGAEAFF. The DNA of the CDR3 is TGTGCCAGCAGCCCCCGCGCCGGAGCTGAAGCTTTCTTT.

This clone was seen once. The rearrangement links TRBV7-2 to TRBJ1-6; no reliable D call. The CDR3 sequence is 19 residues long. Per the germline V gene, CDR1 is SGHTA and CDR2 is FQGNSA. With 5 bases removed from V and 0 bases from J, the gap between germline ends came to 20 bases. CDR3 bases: TGTGCCAGCAGCACCCGTCCCTTCCCGGAGAGCTCCTATAATTCACCCCTCCACTTT. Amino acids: CASSTRPFPESSYNSPLHF. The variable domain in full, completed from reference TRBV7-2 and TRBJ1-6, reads GAGVSQSPSNKVTEKGKDVELRCDPISGHTALYWYRQSLGQGLEFLIYFQGNSAPDKSGLPSDRFSAERTGGSVSTLTIQRTQQEDSAVYLCASSTRPFPESSYNSPLHFGNGTRLTVT.

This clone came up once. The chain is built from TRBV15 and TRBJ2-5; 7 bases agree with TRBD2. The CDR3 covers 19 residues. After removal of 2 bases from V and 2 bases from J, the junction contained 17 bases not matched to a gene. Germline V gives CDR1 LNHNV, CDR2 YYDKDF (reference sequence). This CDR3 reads CATSRLRFGEGGPQETQYF. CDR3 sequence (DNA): TGTGCCACCAGCAGACTTAGGTTTGGGGAGGGAGGGCCGCAAGAGACCCAGTACTTC.

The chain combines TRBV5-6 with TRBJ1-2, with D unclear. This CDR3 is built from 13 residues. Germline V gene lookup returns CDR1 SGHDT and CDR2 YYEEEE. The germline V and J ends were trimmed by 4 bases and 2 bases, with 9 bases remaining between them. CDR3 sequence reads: CASSIIRNYGYTF. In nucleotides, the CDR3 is TGTGCCAGCAGCATAATCAGGAACTATGGCTACACCTTC.

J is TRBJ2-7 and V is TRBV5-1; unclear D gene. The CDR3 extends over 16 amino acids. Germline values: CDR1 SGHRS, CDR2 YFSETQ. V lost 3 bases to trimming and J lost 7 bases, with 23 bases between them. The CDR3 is CASSCCQHPTGWEQYF. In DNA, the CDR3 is TGCGCCAGCAGCTGCTGCCAGCATCCCACTGGGTGGGAGCAGTACTTC.

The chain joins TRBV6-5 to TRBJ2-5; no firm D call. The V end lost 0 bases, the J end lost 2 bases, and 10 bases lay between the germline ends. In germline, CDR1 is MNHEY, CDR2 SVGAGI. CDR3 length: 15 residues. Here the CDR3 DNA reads TGTGCCAGCAGTTACTCGACCGCTACTCAAGAGACCCAGTACTTC. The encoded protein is CASSYSTATQETQYF.

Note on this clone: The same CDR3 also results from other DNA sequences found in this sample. CDR3 amino acids: CASSQDGYNEQFF. The CDR3 nucleotides read TGTGCCAGCAGCCAGGATGGTTACAATGAGCAGTTCTTC. The rearrangement links TRBV4-2 to TRBJ2-1; D gene ambiguous. CDR3 length: 13 residues. The germline gives CDR1 LGHNA, CDR2 YNFKEQ. V lost 3 bases and J lost 4, with 7 bases in between.

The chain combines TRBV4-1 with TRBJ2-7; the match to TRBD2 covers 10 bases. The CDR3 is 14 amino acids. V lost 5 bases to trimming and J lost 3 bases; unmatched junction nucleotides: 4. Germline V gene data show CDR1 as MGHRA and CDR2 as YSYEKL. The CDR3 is CASSYLAGDYEQYF. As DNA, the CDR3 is TGCGCCAGCAGCTATCTAGCGGGGGACTACGAGCAGTACTTC.

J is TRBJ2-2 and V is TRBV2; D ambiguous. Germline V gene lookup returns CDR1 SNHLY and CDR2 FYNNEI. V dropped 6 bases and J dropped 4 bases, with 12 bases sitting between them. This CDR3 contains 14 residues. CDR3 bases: TGTGCCAGCAGAGCCATTGGCGTCACCGGGGAGCTGTTTTTT. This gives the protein CASRAIGVTGELFF.

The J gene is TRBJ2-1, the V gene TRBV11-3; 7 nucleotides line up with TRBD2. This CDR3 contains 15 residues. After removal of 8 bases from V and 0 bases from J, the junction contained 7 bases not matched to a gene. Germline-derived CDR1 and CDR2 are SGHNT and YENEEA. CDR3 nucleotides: TGTGCCAGCGCACCAGGGAGGGCCTCCTACAATGAGCAGTTCTTC. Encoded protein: CASAPGRASYNEQFF. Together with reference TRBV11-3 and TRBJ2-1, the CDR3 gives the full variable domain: EAGVVQSPRYKIIEKKQPVAFWCNPISGHNTLYWYLQNLGQGPELLIRYENEEAVDDSQLPKDRFSAERLKGVDSTLKIQPAELGDSAVYLCASAPGRASYNEQFFGPGTRLTVL.

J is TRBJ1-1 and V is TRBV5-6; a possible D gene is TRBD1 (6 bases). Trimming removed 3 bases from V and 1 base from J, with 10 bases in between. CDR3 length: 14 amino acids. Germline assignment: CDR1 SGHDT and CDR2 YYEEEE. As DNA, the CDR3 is TGTGCCAGCAGCTCAGGGGACTGGAACACTGAAGCTTTCTTT. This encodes CASSSGDWNTEAFF.

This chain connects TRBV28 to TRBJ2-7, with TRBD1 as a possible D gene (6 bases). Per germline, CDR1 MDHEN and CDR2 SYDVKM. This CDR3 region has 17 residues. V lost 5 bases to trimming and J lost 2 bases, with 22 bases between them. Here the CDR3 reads CASSGSDTGFRTYEQYF. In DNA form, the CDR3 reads TGTGCCAGCAGTGGTTCTGATACAGGGTTTAGGACCTACGAGCAGTACTTC.

CDR3 bases: TGTGCCAGCAGTGGGACAGGGAGAGGCTACACCTTC. It translates to CASSGTGRGYTF. This chain uses TRBV6-5 with TRBJ1-2, with 9 bases fitting TRBD1. V lost 5 bases to trimming and J lost 8 bases; unmatched junction nucleotides: 3. The CDR3 consists of 12 residues. Germline values: CDR1 MNHEY, CDR2 SVGAGI.

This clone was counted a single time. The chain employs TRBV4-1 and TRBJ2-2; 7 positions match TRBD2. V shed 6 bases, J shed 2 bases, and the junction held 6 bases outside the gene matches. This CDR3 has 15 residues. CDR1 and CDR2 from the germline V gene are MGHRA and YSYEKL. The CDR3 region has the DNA TGCGCCAGCAGGCCCGGGACTACAAACACCGGGGAGCTGTTTTTT. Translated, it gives CASRPGTTNTGELFF.

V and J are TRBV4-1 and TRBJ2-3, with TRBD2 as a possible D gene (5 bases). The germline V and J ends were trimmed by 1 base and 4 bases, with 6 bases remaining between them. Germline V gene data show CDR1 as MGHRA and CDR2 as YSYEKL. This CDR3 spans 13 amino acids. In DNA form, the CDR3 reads TGCGCCAGCAGCCAAGGGACTGCAGATACGCAGTATTTT. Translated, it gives CASSQGTADTQYF.

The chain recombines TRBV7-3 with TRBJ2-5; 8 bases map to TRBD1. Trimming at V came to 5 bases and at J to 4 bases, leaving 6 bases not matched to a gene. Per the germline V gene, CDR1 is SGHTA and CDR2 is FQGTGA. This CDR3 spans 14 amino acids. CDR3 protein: CASSPTGTGETQYF. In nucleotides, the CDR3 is TGTGCCAGCAGCCCCACCGGGACAGGAGAGACCCAGTACTTC.

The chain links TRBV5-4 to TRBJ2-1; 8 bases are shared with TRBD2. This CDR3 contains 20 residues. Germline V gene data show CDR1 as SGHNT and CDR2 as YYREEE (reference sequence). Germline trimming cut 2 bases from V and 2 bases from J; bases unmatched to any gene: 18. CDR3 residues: CASSFGLLHTTSGAYNEQFF. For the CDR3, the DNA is TGTGCCAGCAGCTTCGGGCTACTGCATACTACTAGCGGCGCCTACAATGAGCAGTTCTTC.

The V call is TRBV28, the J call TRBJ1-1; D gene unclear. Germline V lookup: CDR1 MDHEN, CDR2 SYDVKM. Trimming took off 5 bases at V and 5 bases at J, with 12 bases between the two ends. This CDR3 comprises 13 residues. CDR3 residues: CASSDVAGTEAFF. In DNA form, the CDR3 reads TGTGCCAGCAGTGATGTCGCGGGGACTGAAGCTTTCTTT.